The clone carrying this TCR beta chain occurred a few times. The entry originates in a study of Ad26.COV2.S vaccination and SARS-CoV-2 variants. The treatment was: some 19 received Ad26.COV2.S at low or high dose, single or two shots; roughly 5 received placebo; per-sample allocation not given. The samples were gathered on day 63 after the first injection of vaccine or placebo. Germline V gene data show CDR1 as MNHEY and CDR2 as SVGEGT. The CDR3 is 16 amino acids. Trimming took 6 bases from V and 4 from J; bases not matched to a gene: 14. Assay: immunoSEQ multiplex PCR; the TCRdb copy retains only in-frame clones and omits some. The sample carries 300,000 to 400,000 clones, around 83% recorded once.

Sequenced material: peripheral blood, taken in a trial of Ad26.COV2.S vaccine versus placebo. The rearrangement joins TRBV6-2 or TRBV6-3 to TRBJ2-5, with 7 nucleotides matching TRBD1. The TCR was taken from a person between 18 and 65 years old who received the Ad26.COV2.S COVID-19 vaccine or a placebo. For the CDR3, the DNA is TGTGCCAGCAGCAAACACAGGGGCGTCATCAGAGAGACCCAGTACTTC. This encodes CASSKHRGVIRETQYF.